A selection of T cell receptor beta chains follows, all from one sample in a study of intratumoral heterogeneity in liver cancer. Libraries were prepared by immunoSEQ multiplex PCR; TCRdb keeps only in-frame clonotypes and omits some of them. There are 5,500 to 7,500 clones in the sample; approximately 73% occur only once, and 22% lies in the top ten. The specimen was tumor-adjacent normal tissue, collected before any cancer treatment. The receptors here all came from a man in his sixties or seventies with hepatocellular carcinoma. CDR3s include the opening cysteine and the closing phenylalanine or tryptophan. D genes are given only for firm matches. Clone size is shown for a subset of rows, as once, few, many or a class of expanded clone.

CDR3 DNA: TGTGCCAGCAGCCAAGACCAAGGGGGTCAGGATACGCAGTATTTT; CDR3 protein: CASSQDQGGQDTQYF; CDR3 length: 15; clone size: .; J gene: TRBJ2-3; V gene: TRBV3-1/TRBV3-2; D gene: .
CDR3 DNA: TGTGCCAGCAGCTCAACCCTCCACCACCGAGGTAAATACAATGAGCAGTTCTTC; CDR3 protein: CASSSTLHHRGKYNEQFF; CDR3 length: 18; clone size: .; J gene: TRBJ2-1; V gene: TRBV7-9; D gene: .
CDR3 DNA: TGTGCCAGCAGCCCGGGACAGGGGTCGTCTAATTCACCCCTCCACTTT; CDR3 protein: CASSPGQGSSNSPLHF; CDR3 length: 16; clone size: .; J gene: TRBJ1-6; V gene: TRBV5-4; D gene: TRBD1
CDR3 DNA: TGTGCCAGTAGTATTCAGGGAGAAAAACTGTTTTTT; CDR3 protein: CASSIQGEKLFF; CDR3 length: 12; clone size: .; J gene: TRBJ1-4; V gene: TRBV19; D gene: .
CDR3 DNA: TGTGCCAGCAGCTTAAGGCTAACAGGGGAGCCCTACAATGAGCAGTTCTTC; CDR3 protein: CASSLRLTGEPYNEQFF; CDR3 length: 17; clone size: .; J gene: TRBJ2-1; V gene: TRBV7-2; D gene: TRBD1
CDR3 DNA: TGCAGTGCTAGTGACCAGGTCCGAAGCTACACCTTC; CDR3 protein: CSASDQVRSYTF; CDR3 length: 12; clone size: .; J gene: TRBJ1-2; V gene: TRBV20-1; D gene: .
CDR3 DNA: TGTGCCAGTAGTATAGGACGGGATCGTGGTGAAGCTTTCTTT; CDR3 protein: CASSIGRDRGEAFF; CDR3 length: 14; clone size: few; J gene: TRBJ1-1; V gene: TRBV19; D gene: .
CDR3 DNA: TGTGCCAGCAGTTACTCGTCGATTGGGGGAAACACCATATATTTT; CDR3 protein: CASSYSSIGGNTIYF; CDR3 length: 15; clone size: .; J gene: TRBJ1-3; V gene: TRBV6-5; D gene: .
CDR3 DNA: TGCGCCAGCAGTCCGGACGGTGATCAGCCCCAGCATTTT; CDR3 protein: CASSPDGDQPQHF; CDR3 length: 13; clone size: .; J gene: TRBJ1-5; V gene: TRBV10-2; D gene: .
CDR3 DNA: TGTGCCAGCAGCCTCGGCTTAGGTAGCTCCTATAATTCACCCCTCCACTTT; CDR3 protein: CASSLGLGSSYNSPLHF; CDR3 length: 17; clone size: .; J gene: TRBJ1-6; V gene: TRBV14; D gene: .
CDR3 DNA: TGTGCCAGCAGTGCTATTGTGGCTACTGGGGAGCTGTTTTTT; CDR3 protein: CASSAIVATGELFF; CDR3 length: 14; clone size: once; J gene: TRBJ2-2; V gene: TRBV27; D gene: .
CDR3 DNA: TGTGCCAGCAGCAAAGTCGACAGGGGAAATGAAAAACTGTTTTTT; CDR3 protein: CASSKVDRGNEKLFF; CDR3 length: 15; clone size: .; J gene: TRBJ1-4; V gene: TRBV21-1; D gene: .
CDR3 DNA: TGCGCCAGCAGTCAATCCAAAAGACAGGGTTCGAATGAAAAACTGTTTTTT; CDR3 protein: CASSQSKRQGSNEKLFF; CDR3 length: 17; clone size: .; J gene: TRBJ1-4; V gene: TRBV23-1; D gene: TRBD1
CDR3 DNA: TGTGCCAGCAGACCTTCAGGGGGCAATCAGCCCCAGCATTTT; CDR3 protein: CASRPSGGNQPQHF; CDR3 length: 14; clone size: .; J gene: TRBJ1-5; V gene: TRBV27; D gene: .
CDR3 DNA: TGTGCCAGCAGCTTGGGGTCAGCAACTAATGAAAAACTGTTTTTT; CDR3 protein: CASSLGSATNEKLFF; CDR3 length: 15; clone size: .; J gene: TRBJ1-4; V gene: TRBV5-8; D gene: .
CDR3 DNA: TGTGCCAGCAGCAAAGCTCTTATCGGTTGGGTGGGGAGACAGGAGACCCAGTACTTC; CDR3 protein: CASSKALIGWVGRQETQYF; CDR3 length: 19; clone size: .; J gene: TRBJ2-5; V gene: TRBV21-1; D gene: .
CDR3 DNA: TGCGCCAGCAGCGTGACAGGTTCGGCCACTGAAGCTTTCTTT; CDR3 protein: CASSVTGSATEAFF; CDR3 length: 14; clone size: .; J gene: TRBJ1-1; V gene: TRBV5-1; D gene: .
CDR3 DNA: TGTGCCAGCAGCGACGAGCCCTACGAGCAGTACTTC; CDR3 protein: CASSDEPYEQYF; CDR3 length: 12; clone size: .; J gene: TRBJ2-7; V gene: TRBV12-3/TRBV12-4; D gene: .
CDR3 DNA: TGTGCCAGCAGCTCCTCCTCGGAGACTGAAGCTTTCTTT; CDR3 protein: CASSSSSETEAFF; CDR3 length: 13; clone size: .; J gene: TRBJ1-1; V gene: TRBV5-4; D gene: .
CDR3 DNA: TGTGCCAGCTCCCCACAGGGGGACGGAAACACCATATATTTT; CDR3 protein: CASSPQGDGNTIYF; CDR3 length: 14; clone size: .; J gene: TRBJ1-3; V gene: TRBV18; D gene: TRBD1
CDR3 DNA: TGTGCCAGCAGCGTAGGGGACGGAAACATTCAGTACTTC; CDR3 protein: CASSVGDGNIQYF; CDR3 length: 13; clone size: .; J gene: TRBJ2-4; V gene: TRBV9; D gene: .
CDR3 DNA: TGTGCCAGCAGAGACGTCAAGGGGGCGCGAGGCAATCAGCCCCAGCATTTT; CDR3 protein: CASRDVKGARGNQPQHF; CDR3 length: 17; clone size: once; J gene: TRBJ1-5; V gene: TRBV28; D gene: TRBD1
CDR3 DNA: TGTGCCAGCAGCGCCTACGACAGGGTTGGTGAGCAGTTCTTC; CDR3 protein: CASSAYDRVGEQFF; CDR3 length: 14; clone size: few; J gene: TRBJ2-1; V gene: TRBV9; D gene: TRBD1
CDR3 DNA: TGTGCCAGCAGCACCCTCTCGGCGGCCCAGTACTTC; CDR3 protein: CASSTLSAAQYF; CDR3 length: 12; clone size: .; J gene: TRBJ2-5; V gene: TRBV5-8; D gene: .
CDR3 DNA: TGCGCCAGCAGCTTATCGGGGGTGAAGACCGGGGAGCTGTTTTTT; CDR3 protein: CASSLSGVKTGELFF; CDR3 length: 15; clone size: once; J gene: TRBJ2-2; V gene: TRBV5-1; D gene: .
CDR3 DNA: TGTGCCAGCAGCCGGGACTTCTCCTACGAGCAGTACTTC; CDR3 protein: CASSRDFSYEQYF; CDR3 length: 13; clone size: once; J gene: TRBJ2-7; V gene: TRBV7-9; D gene: .
CDR3 DNA: TGTGCCAGCAGCCATAAAGACAACGTCTATGGCTACACCTTC; CDR3 protein: CASSHKDNVYGYTF; CDR3 length: 14; clone size: .; J gene: TRBJ1-2; V gene: TRBV7-9; D gene: .
CDR3 DNA: TGTGCCAGCAGCGTAGTCCCGGACAGGGGTTATGGCTACACCTTC; CDR3 protein: CASSVVPDRGYGYTF; CDR3 length: 15; clone size: .; J gene: TRBJ1-2; V gene: TRBV9; D gene: TRBD1
CDR3 DNA: TGTGCCAGCAGCTTGGGTAGGGGGAGCAATCAGCCCCAGCATTTT; CDR3 protein: CASSLGRGSNQPQHF; CDR3 length: 15; clone size: .; J gene: TRBJ1-5; V gene: TRBV5-6; D gene: .
CDR3 DNA: TGTGCCAGCAGCCAAGATGAATGGGGATCCCCTAACTATGGCTACACCTTC; CDR3 protein: CASSQDEWGSPNYGYTF; CDR3 length: 17; clone size: .; J gene: TRBJ1-2; V gene: TRBV4-2; D gene: .
CDR3 DNA: TGCGCCAGCAGTGAGGGGACAGGGAGGACCGGGGAGCTGTTTTTT; CDR3 protein: CASSEGTGRTGELFF; CDR3 length: 15; clone size: .; J gene: TRBJ2-2; V gene: TRBV10-1; D gene: TRBD1
CDR3 DNA: TGTGCCAGCAGCCAAGATCCAGGGACGGAGTGGGAGACCCAGTACTTC; CDR3 protein: CASSQDPGTEWETQYF; CDR3 length: 16; clone size: .; J gene: TRBJ2-5; V gene: TRBV4-2; D gene: .
CDR3 DNA: TGTGCCAGCAGCCCCGGAAATGTTGGAGAGACCCAGTACTTC; CDR3 protein: CASSPGNVGETQYF; CDR3 length: 14; clone size: .; J gene: TRBJ2-5; V gene: TRBV7-2; D gene: .
CDR3 DNA: TGTGCCAGCACCGGGGGGGGAGTTGGCTACACCTTC; CDR3 protein: CASTGGGVGYTF; CDR3 length: 12; clone size: .; J gene: TRBJ1-2; V gene: TRBV7-8; D gene: .
CDR3 DNA: TGCGCCAGCAGCCAAGATCTGGGCGGGGAAACTATCTACGAGCAGTACTTC; CDR3 protein: CASSQDLGGETIYEQYF; CDR3 length: 17; clone size: .; J gene: TRBJ2-7; V gene: TRBV4-1; D gene: .
CDR3 DNA: TGTGCCAGCAGCTTAGTGATGGATACGCAGTATTTT; CDR3 protein: CASSLVMDTQYF; CDR3 length: 12; clone size: .; J gene: TRBJ2-3; V gene: TRBV11-2; D gene: .
CDR3 DNA: TGTGCCAGTATACAGGGTGGGAAGAACTATGGCTACACCTTC; CDR3 protein: CASIQGGKNYGYTF; CDR3 length: 14; clone size: few; J gene: TRBJ1-2; V gene: TRBV19; D gene: .
CDR3 DNA: TGTGCCAGCAGCGTAAGTTCCGGACAGGGGGCTTCACCCCTCCACTTT; CDR3 protein: CASSVSSGQGASPLHF; CDR3 length: 16; clone size: .; J gene: TRBJ1-6; V gene: TRBV9; D gene: TRBD1
CDR3 DNA: TGTGCCACCAGCAGAGCCGGGACGGGCAATCAGCCCCAGCATTTT; CDR3 protein: CATSRAGTGNQPQHF; CDR3 length: 15; clone size: .; J gene: TRBJ1-5; V gene: TRBV15; D gene: .
CDR3 DNA: TGTGCCATCAGTGAGTTTCGGGGGGTGCCCCAGCATTTT; CDR3 protein: CAISEFRGVPQHF; CDR3 length: 13; clone size: .; J gene: TRBJ1-5; V gene: TRBV10-3; D gene: .
CDR3 DNA: TGTGCCAGCAGCGGACCGGGACAGGGCCCGCGCGAGCAGTACTTC; CDR3 protein: CASSGPGQGPREQYF; CDR3 length: 15; clone size: .; J gene: TRBJ2-7; V gene: TRBV5-6; D gene: TRBD1
CDR3 DNA: TGTGCCAGCAGTTTGGGACTAAAAGGGGGAGCTTTCTTT; CDR3 protein: CASSLGLKGGAFF; CDR3 length: 13; clone size: .; J gene: TRBJ1-1; V gene: TRBV28; D gene: .
CDR3 DNA: TGTGCCAGCAGCTTAGGGACAGGGGGAGGTGAGCAGTACTTC; CDR3 protein: CASSLGTGGGEQYF; CDR3 length: 14; clone size: large; J gene: TRBJ2-7; V gene: TRBV13; D gene: TRBD1
CDR3 DNA: TGTGCCAGCAGCTTGCGGGGGGCGCCTGAGCAGTACTTC; CDR3 protein: CASSLRGAPEQYF; CDR3 length: 13; clone size: .; J gene: TRBJ2-7; V gene: TRBV5-4; D gene: .
CDR3 DNA: TGTGCCAGCAGCTTAGACGCCGGGACAGGGAAGAGCAATCAGCCCCAGCATTTT; CDR3 protein: CASSLDAGTGKSNQPQHF; CDR3 length: 18; clone size: .; J gene: TRBJ1-5; V gene: TRBV7-6; D gene: TRBD1
CDR3 DNA: TGCGCCAGCAGCTCCGGGACTAGCGGCACCGGGGAGCTGTTTTTT; CDR3 protein: CASSSGTSGTGELFF; CDR3 length: 15; clone size: .; J gene: TRBJ2-2; V gene: TRBV5-1; D gene: TRBD2
CDR3 DNA: TGTGCCAGCAGCTTGGTAAGCGGGGGGAGTTACAATGAGCAGTTCTTC; CDR3 protein: CASSLVSGGSYNEQFF; CDR3 length: 16; clone size: few; J gene: TRBJ2-1; V gene: TRBV5-6; D gene: TRBD2
CDR3 DNA: TGCGCCAGCAGCTTGGCCTCGAACAGGGGTACCTACAATGAGCAGTTCTTC; CDR3 protein: CASSLASNRGTYNEQFF; CDR3 length: 17; clone size: .; J gene: TRBJ2-1; V gene: TRBV5-1; D gene: TRBD1
CDR3 DNA: TGTGCCAGCAGCCGTCGCGGAGGGAGCAGCTCTGGAAACACCATATATTTT; CDR3 protein: CASSRRGGSSSGNTIYF; CDR3 length: 17; clone size: large; J gene: TRBJ1-3; V gene: TRBV7-2; D gene: .
CDR3 DNA: TGTGCCAGCAGCCAGGGGTTCTCTGGAAACACCATATATTTT; CDR3 protein: CASSQGFSGNTIYF; CDR3 length: 14; clone size: hyperexpanded; J gene: TRBJ1-3; V gene: TRBV28; D gene: .
CDR3 DNA: TGTGCCTGGGGTCCCGGGACAGTCCAAGAGACCCAGTACTTC; CDR3 protein: CAWGPGTVQETQYF; CDR3 length: 14; clone size: .; J gene: TRBJ2-5; V gene: TRBV30; D gene: TRBD1
CDR3 DNA: TGTGCCAGCAGCGGGGACAGGGCGAAGTCACATGGCTACACCTTC; CDR3 protein: CASSGDRAKSHGYTF; CDR3 length: 15; clone size: .; J gene: TRBJ1-2; V gene: TRBV9; D gene: TRBD1
CDR3 DNA: TGTGCCAGCAGCCCCCCCGGAATCCCGGCTTTCTTT; CDR3 protein: CASSPPGIPAFF; CDR3 length: 12; clone size: .; J gene: TRBJ1-1; V gene: TRBV12-3/TRBV12-4; D gene: .